A selection of T cell receptor beta chains follows, all from one sample in a study of molecular identifiers for immune sequencing clone quantification. TCRdb itself ran the PCR reads through MiXCR, one entry per CDR3 protein. The sample lists approximately 550,000 distinct CDR3 sequences; 20% to 25% were seen once. The material sequenced was naive CD8+ T cells from blood, with Jurkat cell RNA spiked in. The source of these receptors is a human donor in good health. Some libraries in this study had Jurkat cell RNA spiked in. CDR3s include the opening cysteine and the closing phenylalanine or tryptophan. The order of the fields is V gene, J gene, CDR3 protein.

V: TRBV27; J: TRBJ2-7; CDR3: CASSLWSGDASEQYF
V: TRBV19; J: TRBJ2-2; CDR3: CASSSGTWNTGELFF
V: TRBV20-1; J: TRBJ1-5; CDR3: CGASRDTFNQPQHF
V: TRBV28; J: TRBJ2-3; CDR3: CASSFGGVAATDAQYF
V: TRBV20-1; J: TRBJ1-5; CDR3: CSARTRGPINQPQHF
V: TRBV29-1; J: TRBJ2-7; CDR3: CSVDESTRTGSYEQYF
V: TRBV7-9; J: TRBJ2-1; CDR3: CASSLAPWTSGNNEQFF
V: TRBV20-1; J: TRBJ1-1; CDR3: CSARTGWGGTEAFF
V: TRBV6-6; J: TRBJ2-7; CDR3: CASSPGAGVYEQYF
V: TRBV4-1; J: TRBJ2-7; CDR3: CASSQESAEVVYEQYF
V: TRBV4-1; J: TRBJ1-5; CDR3: CASSQQDRSNQPQHF
V: TRBV12-3/TRBV12-4; J: TRBJ1-5; CDR3: CASSLDRGRDQPQHF
V: TRBV30; J: TRBJ1-5; CDR3: CAWSEKRTGGVNQPQHF
V: TRBV20-1; J: TRBJ1-5; CDR3: CSAPAVPSMGDVVLGQPQHF
V: TRBV4-3; J: TRBJ2-3; CDR3: CASSPYRAPTDTQYF
V: TRBV1; J: TRBJ1-3; CDR3: CTSSHGELSGNTIYF
V: TRBV6-5; J: TRBJ2-7; CDR3: CASSYYRDLSYEQYF
V: TRBV29-1; J: TRBJ2-2; CDR3: CSVQGPDTGELFF
V: TRBV23-1; J: TRBJ2-5; CDR3: CASSPRGRLEETQYF
V: TRBV11-2; J: TRBJ2-3; CDR3: CASSLVRGQGNTDTQYF
V: TRBV4-3; J: TRBJ1-2; CDR3: CASSQETGAYDGYTF
V: TRBV7-9; J: TRBJ1-6; CDR3: CASSLPAVGKSSPLHF
V: TRBV10-3; J: TRBJ2-7; CDR3: CAAGQGYEQYF
V: TRBV6-5; J: TRBJ1-2; CDR3: CASSYARWDGYTF
V: TRBV12-3/TRBV12-4; J: TRBJ2-2; CDR3: CASSLLRQILNTGELFF
V: TRBV19; J: TRBJ2-2; CDR3: CASSIDLTSHTGELFF
V: TRBV24-1; J: TRBJ1-1; CDR3: CATSAAGENTEAFF
V: TRBV6-2/TRBV6-3; J: TRBJ2-1; CDR3: CASRGGDPDNEQFF
V: TRBV4-3; J: TRBJ2-5; CDR3: CASSQDGTGTSQTQYF
V: TRBV4-3; J: TRBJ2-7; CDR3: CASSQDWGGYEQYF
V: TRBV25-1; J: TRBJ2-7; CDR3: CASSQDSGTGYEQYF
V: TRBV19; J: TRBJ1-5; CDR3: CASSLVGLGNQPQHF
V: TRBV6-1; J: TRBJ2-3; CDR3: CASSEGTRDFAYTQYF
V: TRBV12-3/TRBV12-4; J: TRBJ2-3; CDR3: CASRPSRDRDTDTQYF
V: TRBV4-1; J: TRBJ1-5; CDR3: CASSQEGALGNQPQHF
V: TRBV4-1; J: TRBJ2-7; CDR3: CASSQLDAYEQYF
V: TRBV12-3/TRBV12-4; J: TRBJ1-1; CDR3: CASSLRGTEGNTEAFF
V: TRBV12-2; J: TRBJ2-1; CDR3: CASRLASGGAELHNEQFF
V: TRBV13; J: TRBJ2-3; CDR3: CASSVSGRASDTQYF
V: TRBV15; J: TRBJ2-2; CDR3: CATSRGILALVPANTGELFF